This T cell receptor (beta chain) was retrieved from a study of T cells after yellow fever vaccination. Study summary: For low cell numbers, libraries were made with SMART-Seq v4 Ultra Low Input.

The CDR3 has 15 amino acids. V gave up 3 bases and J gave up 3 bases; unmatched junction bases: 0. CDR1 is MNHNS, CDR2 SASEGT, per germline. 5'RACE template switching generated TCR cDNA, adding a universal primer site and UMIs. From the 5' RACE reads, TCRdb called clonotypes with MiXCR, one entry per CDR3 protein. The data hold fewer than 100,000 distinct CDR3 sequences, with less than 6% observed a single time. This clonotype was found a few times. The source of this sequence is a man younger than 35 who received the YFV17D yellow fever vaccine. Sequencing used CD8+ T cells sorted from PBMCs, obtained 10 days after the yellow fever booster vaccination. This chain links TRBV6-1 with TRBJ2-1; 12 bases are a match to TRBD2. CDR3: CASSETSGGYNEQFF. The CDR3 bases are TGTGCCAGCAGTGAGACTAGCGGGGGCTACAATGAGCAGTTCTTC.